This T cell receptor (beta chain) is from a study of blood T cell repertoires in COVID-19. The V gene end was trimmed by 2 bases and the J gene end by 0 bases; junction bases not matched to a gene: 7. This CDR3 has 17 residues. The germline V gene has CDR1 MNHEY and CDR2 SMNVEV (reference sequence). How the authors handled the data: Estimation of nucleated cell counts was performed using reference gene primer amplification. Sequenced by immunoSEQ multiplex PCR; TCRdb stores in-frame clones only, minus some. V, J and clone size are taken as reported in that table, and D and trimming were inferred from the DNA itself. This table has roughly 140,000 clones, about four fifths appearing once.

Source material: peripheral blood. The sequence derives from a human donor in a cohort sampled during active COVID-19. The chain carries TRBV27 and TRBJ2-5; 9 nucleotides align to TRBD2. In nucleotides, the CDR3 is TGTGCCAGCAGTTTAGGGGAGCGGGGGGTGTACCAAGAGACCCAGTACTTC. Translation: CASSLGERGVYQETQYF.